The 3 T cell receptor beta chains reported below all come from one sample, sequenced in a study of T cell repertoires in cytomegalovirus infection. From the reads, TCRdb called clonotypes with MiXCR, one entry per CDR3 protein. The table includes around 270,000 distinct CDR3 sequences, approximately 9% detected once. Sequencing used PBMCs. The receptors come from a human donor in good health (CMV status not recorded). Some clones in this sample may be carry-over from other donors' samples.

There are many counts of this clonotype. V gene TRBV24-1 combines with J gene TRBJ1-5; possible D gene TRBD1, 5 bases. With 8 bases removed from V and 5 bases from J, the gap between germline ends came to 12 bases. Germline V gene sequence: CDR1 KGHDR, CDR2 SFDVKD. The CDR3 contains 13 residues. For the CDR3, the DNA is TGTGCCACCATCGGCAGGGACGATCAGCCCCAGCATTTT. Translation: CATIGRDDQPQHF.

This clonotype showed up many times. The gene calls are TRBV6-2 or TRBV6-3 and TRBJ2-1; D is uncertain. The CDR3 is 12 residues long. V lost 2 bases, J lost 7 bases, and 6 bases lay in between. Looked up from germline, CDR1 is MNHEY and CDR2 is SVGEGT. CDR3 protein: CASSYPENEQFF. CDR3 in DNA: TGTGCCAGCAGTTACCCCGAAAATGAGCAGTTCTTC.

As to this clonotype: A much larger clone is a single base away; this may be a read error. J is TRBJ1-1 and V is TRBV20-1, with D unresolved. V lost 0 bases to trimming and J lost 0 bases, with 14 bases between them. CDR1 DFQATT and CDR2 SNEGSKA come from the germline V gene (reference sequence). The CDR3 consists of 16 residues. In nucleotides, the CDR3 is TGCAGTGCTAGAGATCTGGGATGGAGAATGAACACTGAAGCTTTCTTT. Its protein is CSARDLGWRMNTEAFF.